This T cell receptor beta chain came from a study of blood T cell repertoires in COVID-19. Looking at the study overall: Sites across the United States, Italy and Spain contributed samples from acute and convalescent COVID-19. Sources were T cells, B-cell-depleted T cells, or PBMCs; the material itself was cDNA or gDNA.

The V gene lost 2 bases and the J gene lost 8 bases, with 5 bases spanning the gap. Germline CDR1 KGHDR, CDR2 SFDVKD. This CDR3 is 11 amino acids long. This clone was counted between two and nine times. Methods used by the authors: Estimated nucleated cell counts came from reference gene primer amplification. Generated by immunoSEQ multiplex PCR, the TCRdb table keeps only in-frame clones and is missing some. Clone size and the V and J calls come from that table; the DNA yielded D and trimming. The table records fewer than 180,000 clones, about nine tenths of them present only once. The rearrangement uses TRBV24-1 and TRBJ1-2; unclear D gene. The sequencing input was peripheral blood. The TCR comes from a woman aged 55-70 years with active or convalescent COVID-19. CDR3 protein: CATSDSRGYTF. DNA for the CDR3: TGTGCCACCAGTGATTCACGGGGCTACACCTTC.